This T cell receptor beta chain was captured by sequencing in a study of a mutant IDH1 vaccine in newly diagnosed glioma. Trimming pared 1 base from V and 7 bases from J, leaving 14 bases between. The CDR3 extends over 15 amino acids. Germline V lookup: CDR1 SGHDN, CDR2 FVKESK. As to time point: week 11, during vaccination. All doses held 300 ug of mutant IDH1 20-mer peptide, with topical imiquimod. Study results and limitations: It was over 85% of patients that developed vaccine-induced immune responses.

Using immunoSEQ multiplex PCR, the repertoire was profiled, and TCRdb retains in-frame clones only, with some absent. The sample contains approximately 110,000 clones, 90% of which appear only once. Of note for this clone: The antigen is unknown.

The specimen was PBMCs, collected from a glioma patient whose treatment included an IDH1 peptide vaccine. The receptor was isolated from a woman aged 45-59 years with glioma. This rearrangement joins TRBV14 to TRBJ2-1, with D tentatively TRBD2 (6 bases). CDR3 sequence: CASSQALGGWNEQFF. The CDR3 nucleotides are TGTGCCAGCAGCCAAGCCCTAGGAGGGTGGAATGAGCAGTTCTTC.